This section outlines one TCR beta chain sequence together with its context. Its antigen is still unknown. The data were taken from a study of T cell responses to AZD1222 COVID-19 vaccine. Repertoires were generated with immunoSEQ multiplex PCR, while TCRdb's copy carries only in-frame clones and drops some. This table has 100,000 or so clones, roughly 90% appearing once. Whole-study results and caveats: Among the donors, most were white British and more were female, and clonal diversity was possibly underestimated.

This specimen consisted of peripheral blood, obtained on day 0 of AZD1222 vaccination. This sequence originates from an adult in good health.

CDR3 protein: CAWGRAVLNQPQHF. CDR3 nucleotide sequence: TGTGCCTGGGGTCGGGCGGTTTTAAATCAGCCCCAGCATTTT. The V call is TRBV30, the J call TRBJ1-5; D unresolved. The germline V and J ends were trimmed by 5 bases and 4 bases, with 15 bases remaining between them. Germline V gene sequence: CDR1 GTSNPN, CDR2 SVGIG (reference sequence). There are 14 residues in the CDR3.